This T cell receptor beta chain was observed in a study of radiation and T cells in renal cell carcinoma. The sample holds a few counts of this clone. The protocol was immunoSEQ multiplex PCR, while the TCRdb copy is restricted to in-frame clones and leaves out a portion. This repertoire shows about 83,000 clones, approximately 87% found once; its top ten account for more than 2%. The CDR3 extends over 13 amino acids. V was clipped by 4 bases and J by 0 bases, with 4 bases between them. Germline V gene data show CDR1 as MNHEY and CDR2 as SVGAGI. Time point of the sample: blood 4 weeks post-SBRT, at nephrectomy. Treatment here: 15 Gy SBRT to primary tumor, nephrectomy 4 weeks later.

The chain combines TRBV6-5 with TRBJ1-5; D unresolved. The origin of this receptor is an older woman with renal cell carcinoma. The input for sequencing was blood, taken from a patient whose treatment included radiotherapy and nephrectomy. The CDR3 nucleotides read TGTGCCAGCAGTTCGAGTAGCAATCAGCCCCAGCATTTT. It encodes CASSSSSNQPQHF.